The 16 T cell receptor beta chains presented below share a single source sample, sequenced in a study of post-analysis software for immune sequencing data. These receptors have no identified antigens. Every TCR beta cDNA library bore unique molecular identifiers. Each CDR3 protein is one row after TCRdb ran MiXCR on the PCR reads. The repertoire has roughly 570,000 distinct CDR3 sequences, under 40% of them found once; the top ten carry around 6%. Study-level points and caveats: Five or six TRBV segments appeared more often in patients than in controls, and TRBV5-6, TRBV5-1 and TRBV20-1 were among these.

Sequenced input: blood. These TCRs come from a girl aged 2-17 years with multiple sclerosis.

This clonotype turned up a few times. This chain links TRBV6-4 with TRBJ1-1; D perhaps matches TRBD1 (5 bases). Germline V gene sequence: CDR1 MRHNA, CDR2 SNTAGT. V was clipped by 6 bases and J by 3 bases, with 14 bases between them. The CDR3 is 14 residues long. The CDR3 reads CASSAGGGDTEAFF. CDR3 nucleotides: TGTGCCAGCAGCGCTGGGGGAGGAGACACTGAAGCTTTCTTT.

This clonotype was recorded a few times. The V call is TRBV7-2, the J call TRBJ2-7, with D unclear. This CDR3 is 11 amino acids long. Germline V gene sequence: CDR1 SGHTA, CDR2 FQGNSA. Trimming shortened V by 10 bases and J by 6 bases, and 13 bases separated the two germline ends. In DNA, the CDR3 is TGTGCCACGGACCTTTCGGGCGAGCAGTACTTC. Its translation is CATDLSGEQYF.

The gene calls are TRBV7-2 and TRBJ2-7; 8 bases line up with TRBD2. The CDR3 sequence is 16 residues long. Germline V gene data show CDR1 as SGHTA and CDR2 as FQGNSA. Germline trimming cut 5 bases from V and 0 bases from J; bases unmatched to any gene: 9. CDR3 loop: CASSKRHGGASYEQYF. CDR3 bases: TGTGCCAGCAGCAAAAGGCACGGGGGGGCCTCCTACGAGCAGTACTTC.

This clonotype was observed a handful of times. The chain employs TRBV28 and TRBJ2-3, with TRBD2 matching over 7 bases. Germline V gives CDR1 MDHEN, CDR2 SYDVKM. The CDR3 is 16 amino acids. Trimming at V came to 5 bases and at J to 2 bases, leaving 10 bases not matched to a gene. This CDR3 is CASSPLGGSLTDTQYF. The CDR3 coding sequence is TGTGCCAGCAGTCCCCTCGGGGGGTCTCTCACAGATACGCAGTATTTT. Filled out from reference TRBV28 and TRBJ2-3, the complete variable domain reads DVKVTQSSRYLVKRTGEKVFLECVQDMDHENMFWYRQDPGLGLRLIYFSYDVKMKEKGDIPEGYSVSREKKERFSLILESASTNQTSMYLCASSPLGGSLTDTQYFGPGTRLTVL.

This chain uses TRBV27 with TRBJ2-7, with TRBD1 as a possible D gene (5 bases). V lost 7 bases, J lost 0 bases, and 13 bases lay in between. The CDR3 loop spans 14 amino acids. Looked up from germline, CDR1 is MNHEY and CDR2 is SMNVEV (reference sequence). The CDR3 loop reads CASIPKDNSYEQYF. In DNA, the CDR3 is TGTGCCAGCATCCCAAAGGACAACTCCTACGAGCAGTACTTC.

On this clonotype: Sequence at one end of the junction differs from germline and may be a read error. V and J are TRBV5-1 and TRBJ1-1, with TRBD1 as a possible D gene (6 bases). CDR3 length: 14 amino acids. Germline V gene sequence: CDR1 SGHRS, CDR2 YFSETQ. DNA for the CDR3: TGCGCCAGCAGCTTGCCCGAAGGGGGGACTGAAGTTTTCTTT. Amino acids: CASSLPEGGTEVFF.

The J gene is TRBJ1-1, the V gene TRBV7-2; D is unclear. Germline CDR1 is SGHTA and CDR2 is FQGNSA. The CDR3 runs to 14 residues. The V and J ends lost 1 base and 6 bases respectively, with 12 bases between them. The chain's CDR3 is CASSLGALSAEAFF. As DNA, the CDR3 is TGTGCCAGCAGCTTAGGGGCCCTGAGCGCTGAAGCTTTCTTT.

This rearrangement joins TRBV2 to TRBJ2-3, with D uncertain. The CDR3 extends over 15 amino acids. V was shortened by 7 bases and J by 0 bases, with 14 bases between the two germline ends. The germline V gene encodes CDR1 SNHLY and CDR2 FYNNEI. The CDR3 sequence is CASNDPTFSTDTQYF. In DNA, the CDR3 is TGTGCCAGCAACGACCCGACCTTTAGCACAGATACGCAGTATTTT. Full variable domain (outside the CDR3, taken from reference TRBV2 and TRBJ2-3): EPEVTQTPSHQVTQMGQEVILRCVPISNHLYFYWYRQILGQKVEFLVSFYNNEISEKSEIFDDQFSVERPDGSNFTLKIRSTKLEDSAMYFCASNDPTFSTDTQYFGPGTRLTVL.

This clonotype has a count of ten or more. J is TRBJ2-1 and V is TRBV20-1; 8 bases fit TRBD2. The CDR3 has 16 amino acids. The V and J ends lost 0 bases and 6 bases, in that order; junction bases with no gene match: 10. Germline CDR1 reads DFQATT; CDR2 reads SNEGSKA (reference sequence). The CDR3 DNA sequence: TGCAGTGCTAGAGATTGGGGGAGCGGGGGAAGCAATGAGCAGTTCTTC. Its translation: CSARDWGSGGSNEQFF.

Here the CDR3 reads CASRLGQGGNSPLHF. The CDR3 nucleotides read TGTGCCAGCAGATTGGGACAGGGTGGAAATTCACCCCTCCACTTT. The chain joins TRBV28 to TRBJ1-6, with TRBD1 matching 9 bases. J was trimmed by 7 bases and V by 6 bases; bases with no gene match: 7. This CDR3 region has 15 residues. Germline CDR1 MDHEN, CDR2 SYDVKM.

In DNA form, the CDR3 reads TGTGCCACAGGGGACAGGGTCTCCTACGAGCAGTACTTC. Amino acid sequence: CATGDRVSYEQYF. This chain links TRBV24-1 with TRBJ2-7; 9 positions match TRBD1. Germline loops: CDR1 KGHDR, CDR2 SFDVKD. V lost 10 bases, J lost 0 bases, and 3 bases stayed unmatched. The CDR3 extends over 13 amino acids.

A few counts support this clonotype. The chain uses TRBV7-2 and TRBJ1-4; no firm D call. In germline, CDR1 is SGHTA, CDR2 FQGNSA. The ends were cut back, 1 base at V and 8 bases at J, with 17 bases in the middle. The CDR3 is 16 amino acids. The CDR3 region has the DNA TGTGCCAGCAGCTTAGGTTGGGCTCCAGGAGCGGAAAAACTGTTTTTT. Translation: CASSLGWAPGAEKLFF.

V is TRBV20-1 and J is TRBJ2-7; perhaps D is TRBD1 or TRBD2 (6 bases each). Germline CDR1 is DFQATT and CDR2 is SNEGSKA (reference sequence). There are 17 residues in the CDR3. V was shortened by 3 bases and J by 4 bases, with 25 bases between the two germline ends. CDR3 in amino acids: CSARRQGLNPRGYEQYF. CDR3 bases: TGCAGTGCTAGGAGGCAGGGGCTGAACCCTCGGGGGTACGAGCAGTACTTC.

This clonotype was seen a few times. The V call is TRBV5-1, the J call TRBJ2-1, with TRBD2 identical over 9 bases. The CDR3 is 15 amino acids. Germline CDR1 is SGHRS and CDR2 is YFSETQ. Unmatched junction bases numbered 4, after V lost 0 bases and J lost 6 bases. The CDR3 is CASSLGRGGANEQFF. DNA for the CDR3: TGCGCCAGCAGCTTGGGGCGGGGGGGCGCCAATGAGCAGTTCTTC.

The chain links TRBV11-2 to TRBJ1-5; D gene unclear. The V and J ends lost 1 base and 11 bases respectively, with 15 bases between them. The CDR3 totals 14 residues. The germline gives CDR1 SGHAT, CDR2 FQNNGV. The CDR3 region has the DNA TGTGCCAGCAGCTTAGGGGTAGGCGGTGCAGCCCAGCATTTT. Translation gives CASSLGVGGAAQHF.

The genes are TRBV7-3 and TRBJ2-3, with TRBD2 matching over 11 bases. The CDR3 runs 14 residues. Germline V lookup: CDR1 SGHTA, CDR2 FQGTGA. V was clipped by 4 bases and J by 15 bases; unmatched bases: 12. CDR3 in DNA: TGTGCCAGCAGCTACCTAGCGGGGGGCTCCCAATTTTATTTT. Its protein product is CASSYLAGGSQFYF. Drawing the rest from reference TRBV7-3 and TRBJ2-3, the complete variable domain is GAGVSQTPSNKVTEKGKYVELRCDPISGHTALYWYRQSLGQGPEFLIYFQGTGAADDSGLPNDRFFAVRPEGSVSTLKIQRTERGDSAVYLCASSYLAGGSQFYFGPGTRLTVL.